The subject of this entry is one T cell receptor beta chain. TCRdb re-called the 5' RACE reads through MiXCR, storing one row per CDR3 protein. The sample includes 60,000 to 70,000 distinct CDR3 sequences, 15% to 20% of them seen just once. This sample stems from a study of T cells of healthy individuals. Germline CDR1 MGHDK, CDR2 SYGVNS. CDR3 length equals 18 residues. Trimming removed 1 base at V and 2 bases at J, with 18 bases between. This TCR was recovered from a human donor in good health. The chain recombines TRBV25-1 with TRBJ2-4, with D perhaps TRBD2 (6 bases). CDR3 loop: CASSESVTVGTSKNIQYF. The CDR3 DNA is TGTGCCAGCAGTGAATCCGTTACTGTCGGGACTTCCAAAAACATTCAGTACTTC.